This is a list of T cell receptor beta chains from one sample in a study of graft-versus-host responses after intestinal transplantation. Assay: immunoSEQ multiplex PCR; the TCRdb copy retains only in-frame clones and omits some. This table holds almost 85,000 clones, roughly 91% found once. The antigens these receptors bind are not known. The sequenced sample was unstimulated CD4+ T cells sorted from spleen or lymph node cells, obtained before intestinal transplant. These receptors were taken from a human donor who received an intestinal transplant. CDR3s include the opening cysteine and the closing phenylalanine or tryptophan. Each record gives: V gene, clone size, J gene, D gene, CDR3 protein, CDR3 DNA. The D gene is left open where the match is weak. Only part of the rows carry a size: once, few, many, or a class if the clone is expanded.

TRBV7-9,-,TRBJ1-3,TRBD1,CASSLESVTGGGNTIYF,TGTGCCAGCAGCTTAGAGTCCGTAACAGGGGGCGGAAACACCATATATTTT
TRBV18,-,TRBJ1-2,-,CASSPGQGGGYTF,TGTGCCAGCTCACCGGGCCAGGGCGGTGGCTACACCTTC
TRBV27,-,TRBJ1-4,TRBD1,CASSFRTGLSTNEKLFF,TGTGCCAGCAGCTTCCGGACAGGGCTTTCAACTAATGAAAAACTGTTTTTT
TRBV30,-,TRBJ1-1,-,CAWSIGMNTEAFF,TGTGCCTGGAGTATCGGGATGAACACTGAAGCTTTCTTT
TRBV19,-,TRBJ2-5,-,CASSIGQGVWETQYF,TGTGCCAGTAGTATAGGCCAGGGTGTGTGGGAGACCCAGTACTTC
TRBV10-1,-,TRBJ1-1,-,CASSESFRAAAFF,TGCGCCAGCAGTGAGTCATTCAGGGCCGCAGCTTTCTTT
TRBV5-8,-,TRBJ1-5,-,CASSWTGHSQGGNQPQHF,TGTGCCAGCAGCTGGACCGGACATTCTCAAGGCGGCAATCAGCCCCAGCATTTT
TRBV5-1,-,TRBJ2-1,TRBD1,CASSLGGTGGGLRSEQFF,TGCGCCAGCAGCTTGGGAGGGACAGGGGGCGGATTGAGGAGTGAGCAGTTCTTC
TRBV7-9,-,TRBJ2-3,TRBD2,CASSYSSGGPQGDTQYF,TGTGCCAGCAGCTACAGTAGCGGGGGCCCCCAGGGGGATACGCAGTATTTT
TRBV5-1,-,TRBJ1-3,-,CASSLGTAGNTIYF,TGCGCCAGCAGCTTGGGGACAGCTGGAAACACCATATATTTT
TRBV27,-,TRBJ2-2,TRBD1,CASSDLQGALGELFF,TGTGCCAGCAGTGACCTACAGGGGGCCCTCGGGGAGCTGTTTTTT
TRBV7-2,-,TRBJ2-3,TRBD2,CASSSERGSTQYF,TGTGCCAGCAGCTCCGAGCGGGGGTCTACGCAGTATTTT
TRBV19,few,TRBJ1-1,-,CASTRNTEAFF,TGTGCCAGTACCAGGAACACTGAAGCTTTCTTT
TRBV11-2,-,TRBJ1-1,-,CASSSTVNTEAFF,TGTGCCAGCAGCTCCACAGTGAACACTGAAGCTTTCTTT
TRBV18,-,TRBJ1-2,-,CASSPRPGVVYGYTF,TGTGCCAGCTCACCCCGGCCGGGAGTAGTCTATGGCTACACCTTC
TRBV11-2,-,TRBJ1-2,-,CASSGWTANYGYTF,TGTGCCAGCAGCGGATGGACAGCTAACTATGGCTACACCTTC
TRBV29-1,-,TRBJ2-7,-,CSARSSDEQYF,TGCAGCGCCCGTTCTTCAGACGAGCAGTACTTC
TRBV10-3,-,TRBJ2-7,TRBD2,CAISEPPGAGTEQYF,TGTGCCATCAGTGAGCCCCCAGGAGCGGGGACCGAGCAGTACTTC
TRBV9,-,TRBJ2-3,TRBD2,CASSVGWLAGGRGTDTQYF,TGTGCCAGCAGCGTAGGGTGGCTAGCGGGGGGCCGGGGGACAGATACGCAGTATTTT
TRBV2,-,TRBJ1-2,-,CASSASQGFDYGYTF,TGTGCCAGCAGCGCATCCCAGGGTTTTGACTATGGCTACACCTTC
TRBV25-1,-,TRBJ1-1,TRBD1,CASTLTGAPEAFF,TGTGCCAGCACCCTTACAGGGGCGCCTGAAGCTTTCTTT
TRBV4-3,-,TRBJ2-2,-,CASSHQGLPNTGELFF,TGCGCCAGCAGCCACCAGGGCTTGCCGAACACCGGGGAGCTGTTTTTT
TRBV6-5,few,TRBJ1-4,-,CASSPGRDNVRLFF,TGTGCCAGCAGCCCCGGCCGGGACAACGTAAGACTGTTTTTT
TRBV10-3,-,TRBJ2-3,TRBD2,CAISEVRGGAPDTQYF,TGTGCCATCAGTGAGGTTCGGGGGGGGGCGCCAGATACGCAGTATTTT
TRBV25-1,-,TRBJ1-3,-,CASSEYAGAGNTIYF,TGTGCCAGCAGTGAATACGCAGGGGCGGGAAACACCATATATTTT
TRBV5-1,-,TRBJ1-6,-,CASSLGYRNSDSSPLHF,TGCGCCAGCAGCTTGGGGTACAGAAACTCGGATAGTTCACCCCTCCACTTT
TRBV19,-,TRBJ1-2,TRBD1,CASSQTGDGYTF,TGTGCCAGTAGCCAGACAGGGGACGGCTACACCTTC
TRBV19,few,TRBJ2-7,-,CASRGTGTYEQYF,TGTGCCAGTAGGGGTACAGGGACCTACGAGCAGTACTTC
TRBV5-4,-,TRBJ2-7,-,CASSLVVGAYYEQYF,TGTGCCAGCAGCTTGGTCGTCGGTGCCTACTACGAGCAGTACTTC
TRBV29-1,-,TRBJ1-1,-,CSGQVFDTEAFF,TGCAGCGGACAGGTGTTTGACACTGAAGCTTTCTTT
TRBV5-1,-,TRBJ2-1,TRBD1,CASSFSGTGVNNEQFF,TGCGCCAGCAGCTTTTCCGGGACAGGGGTGAACAATGAGCAGTTCTTC
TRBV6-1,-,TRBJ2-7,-,CASSEGWYEQYF,TGTGCCAGCAGTGAAGGATGGTACGAGCAGTACTTC
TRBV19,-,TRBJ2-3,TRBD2,CASSITSGAPTDTQYF,TGTGCCAGTAGTATAACCAGCGGGGCTCCCACAGATACGCAGTATTTT
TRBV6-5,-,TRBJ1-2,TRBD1,CASSRQGAAGYTF,TGTGCCAGCAGCCGACAGGGGGCCGCGGGCTACACCTTC
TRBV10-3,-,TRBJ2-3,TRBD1,CATGQGLDTQYF,TGTGCCACCGGACAGGGATTAGATACGCAGTATTTT
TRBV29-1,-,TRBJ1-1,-,CSVDSTGINTEAFF,TGCAGCGTTGACTCTACGGGAATAAACACTGAAGCTTTCTTT
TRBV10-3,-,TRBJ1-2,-,CAISESDRRADNYGYTF,TGTGCCATCAGTGAGAGTGACAGGCGGGCTGATAACTATGGCTACACCTTC
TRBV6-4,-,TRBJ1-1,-,CASSDNLDTEAFF,TGTGCCAGCAGTGACAATCTCGACACTGAAGCTTTCTTT
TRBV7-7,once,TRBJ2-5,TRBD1,CASSHGQGAWETQYF,TGTGCCAGCAGCCATGGGCAGGGGGCGTGGGAGACCCAGTACTTC
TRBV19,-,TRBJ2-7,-,CASSIQGLSYEQYF,TGTGCCAGTAGTATCCAGGGCCTCTCCTACGAGCAGTACTTC
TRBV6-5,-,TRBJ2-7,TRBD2,CASSYSPGGAYEQYF,TGTGCCAGCAGTTACTCGCCGGGGGGGGCCTACGAGCAGTACTTC
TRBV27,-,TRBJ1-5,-,CASSSPPGPQHF,TGTGCCAGCAGTTCTCCTCCGGGGCCCCAGCATTTT
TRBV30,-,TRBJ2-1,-,CAWRTPRWTYNEQFF,TGTGCCTGGAGAACCCCCCGATGGACATACAATGAGCAGTTCTTC
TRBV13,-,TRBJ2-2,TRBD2,CASSLWTSGGAAGELFF,TGTGCCAGCAGCTTGTGGACTAGCGGGGGGGCCGCCGGGGAGCTGTTTTTT
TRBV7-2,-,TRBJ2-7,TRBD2,CASSLVPGGVYEQYF,TGTGCCAGCAGCTTGGTTCCCGGGGGGGTTTACGAGCAGTACTTC
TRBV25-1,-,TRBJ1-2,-,CASSEWTNYGYTF,TGTGCCAGCAGTGAATGGACAAACTATGGCTACACCTTC
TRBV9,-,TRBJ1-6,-,CASSVDPGSMSSYNSPLHF,TGTGCCAGCAGCGTAGATCCGGGAAGTATGAGCTCCTATAATTCACCCCTCCACTTT
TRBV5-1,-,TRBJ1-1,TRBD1,CASSLGQGGTEAFF,TGCGCCAGCAGCTTAGGACAGGGGGGCACTGAAGCTTTCTTT